One and the same sample provided the 25 T cell receptor beta chains below, sequenced in a study of beta chain features in type 1 diabetes. The investigators reverse transcribed all of the isolated RNA, so they sequenced expressed TCRB transcripts. Some clones are missing from TCRdb's copy, which holds only in-frame ones; the method was immunoSEQ multiplex PCR. The repertoire holds around 250,000 clones, with 25% to 30% as singletons. Sequencing was carried out using central memory CD4+ T cells from blood. These receptors were taken from a man aged 25-40 years in good health.

The V and J genes are TRBV30 and TRBJ1-1; weak D call: TRBD1 (6 bases). The germline CDR1 and CDR2 sequences are GTSNPN and SVGIG (reference sequence). V lost 2 bases and J lost 6, with 10 bases in between. This CDR3 comprises 12 residues. The chain's CDR3 is CAWSMTGPEAFF. CDR3 bases: TGTGCCTGGAGTATGACAGGCCCTGAAGCTTTCTTT.

The chain couples TRBV29-1 to TRBJ1-1; 9 bases agree with TRBD1. This CDR3 contains 15 residues. CDR1 SQVTM and CDR2 ANQGSEA come from the germline V gene. Trimming removed 4 bases from V and 3 bases from J; junction bases left unmatched: 9. The CDR3 protein is CSVGGIRDRDTEAFF. The DNA for the CDR3 is TGCAGCGTTGGTGGGATCCGGGACAGGGACACTGAAGCTTTCTTT.

The CDR3 DNA sequence: TGTGCCAGCAGCTACCGACGGGCCTACGAGCAGTACTTC. It translates to CASSYRRAYEQYF. The J gene is TRBJ2-7, the V gene TRBV7-2, with unresolved D. Germline V lookup: CDR1 SGHTA, CDR2 FQGNSA. This CDR3 spans 13 amino acids. Trimming removed 4 bases from V and 2 bases from J, with 9 bases in between.

This chain uses TRBV27 with TRBJ2-7; the D is unclear. Germline V gene sequence: CDR1 MNHEY, CDR2 SMNVEV (reference sequence). Trimming removed 7 bases from V and 5 bases from J, with 18 bases in between. CDR3 size: 14 residues. This CDR3 reads CASTTTNSPHEQYF. CDR3 sequence (DNA): TGTGCCAGCACTACAACTAATTCGCCCCACGAGCAGTACTTC.

The sample holds a few counts of this clone. The rearrangement links TRBV7-9 to TRBJ2-7, with D tentatively TRBD2 (5 bases). The length of the CDR3 is 14 residues. The V end was cut by 7 bases, the J end by 3 bases, with 16 bases between. Germline V CDR1 and CDR2: SEHNR, FQNEAQ (reference sequence). The CDR3 sequence is CASTPGGSLYEQYF. The CDR3 DNA reads as TGTGCCAGCACCCCTGGAGGCAGCCTCTACGAGCAGTACTTC.

This clone appeared many times. The chain has TRBV30 and TRBJ1-6, with D perhaps TRBD1 (6 bases). Trimming pared 1 base from V and 7 bases from J, leaving 14 bases between. Germline CDR1 is GTSNPN and CDR2 is SVGIG (reference sequence). The CDR3 sequence is 15 residues long. Here the CDR3 reads CAWSATGQRNSPLHF. The CDR3 bases are TGTGCCTGGAGTGCAACCGGACAGAGAAATTCACCCCTCCACTTT. Based on the CDR3 plus reference TRBV30 and TRBJ1-6, the full variable domain is SQTIHQWPATLVQPVGSPLSLECTVEGTSNPNLYWYRQAAGRGLQLLFYSVGIGQISSEVPQNLSASRPQDRQFILSSKKLLLSDSGFYLCAWSATGQRNSPLHFGNGTRLTVT.

This chain uses TRBV4-3 with TRBJ1-2, with a weak D call TRBD1 (5 bases). The CDR3 runs 13 residues. Trimming removed 4 bases at V and 2 bases at J, with 8 bases between. Germline V CDR1 and CDR2: LGHNA, YSLEER. CDR3 protein: CASSPDRNYGYTF. CDR3 sequence (DNA): TGCGCCAGCAGCCCTGACAGAAACTATGGCTACACCTTC.

This sequence joins TRBV18 and TRBJ2-4; a possible D gene is TRBD2 (5 bases). V was cut by 6 bases and J by 5 bases, with 11 bases left in between. The CDR3 contains 13 residues. CDR1 and CDR2 (germline): KGHSH, LQKENI. The CDR3, as DNA: TGTGCCAGCTCCCTCGCCGGGGAAAACATTCAGTACTTC. Translating it yields CASSLAGENIQYF.

This clone occurred a few times. J is TRBJ1-2 and V is TRBV29-1, with 10 positions matching TRBD1. Germline assignment: CDR1 SQVTM and CDR2 ANQGSEA. This CDR3 region has 15 residues. Germline trimming cut 4 bases from V and 4 bases from J; bases unmatched to any gene: 9. The CDR3 DNA is TGCAGCGTTGCTACCCCGGACAGGGGGGGCTATGGCTACACCTTC. Translation gives CSVATPDRGGYGYTF.

V gene TRBV7-7 combines with J gene TRBJ1-2; no definite D call. The ends were cut back, 5 bases at V and 5 bases at J, with 6 bases in the middle. The CDR3 has 11 residues. Germline V gene sequence: CDR1 SSHAT, CDR2 FNYEAQ (reference sequence). In DNA form, the CDR3 reads TGTGCCAGCAGCCCGGATTATGGCTACACCTTC. Its protein product is CASSPDYGYTF. The whole variable domain, remainder taken from reference TRBV7-7 and TRBJ1-2, is GAGVSQSPRYKVTKRGQDVTLRCDPISSHATLYWYQQALGQGPEFLTYFNYEAQPDKSGLPSDRFSAERPEGSISTLTIQRTEQRDSAMYRCASSPDYGYTFGSGTRLTVV.

This clone was observed a few times. The genes are TRBV7-2 and TRBJ1-6; D perhaps matches TRBD1 (6 bases). The CDR3 spans 14 residues. The V end was cut by 4 bases, the J end by 9 bases, with 13 bases between. The germline V gene has CDR1 SGHTA and CDR2 FQGNSA. Here the CDR3 reads CASSSGTSSSPLHF. In DNA, the CDR3 is TGTGCCAGCAGCTCCGGGACATCTTCTTCACCCCTCCACTTT.

The gene calls are TRBV5-1 and TRBJ1-1; no clear D. V was trimmed by 0 bases and J by 0 bases, leaving 6 bases between them. Germline loops: CDR1 SGHRS, CDR2 YFSETQ. The CDR3 runs to 14 residues. The chain's CDR3 is CASSLVSLNTEAFF. CDR3 DNA sequence: TGCGCCAGCAGCTTGGTTAGTTTGAACACTGAAGCTTTCTTT.

The chain couples TRBV20-1 to TRBJ2-1, with D unresolved. V lost 0 bases, J lost 9 bases, and 6 bases lay in between. CDR1 DFQATT and CDR2 SNEGSKA come from the germline V gene (reference sequence). CDR3 length: 11 amino acids. CDR3 region: CSARDASEQFF. DNA for the CDR3: TGCAGTGCTAGAGATGCGAGTGAGCAGTTCTTC.

J is TRBJ2-5 and V is TRBV7-2; the match to TRBD1 covers 7 bases. Germline V CDR1 and CDR2: SGHTA, FQGNSA. V was pared by 4 bases and J by 5 bases, with 10 bases of the junction left unmatched. The CDR3 length is 15 residues. CDR3 DNA sequence: TGTGCCAGCAGCTACCGGACAGGAAGCAGGGAGACCCAGTACTTC. Residues: CASSYRTGSRETQYF.

Only a few counts were recorded for this clone. The genes are TRBV7-9 and TRBJ2-1; 13 nucleotides agree with TRBD2. V dropped 5 bases and J dropped 4; count of bases not matched to a gene: 2. CDR1 and CDR2 (germline): SEHNR, FQNEAQ (reference sequence). The CDR3 consists of 15 residues. CDR3 amino acids: CASSPTSGRYNEQFF. CDR3 coding DNA: TGTGCCAGCAGCCCGACTAGCGGGAGGTACAATGAGCAGTTCTTC.

V usage is TRBV11-3 and J usage is TRBJ2-5; 12 bases line up with TRBD1. The trim removed 6 bases at V and 3 bases at J, leaving 8 bases unmatched. The germline CDR1 and CDR2 sequences are SGHNT and YENEEA. This CDR3 has 16 amino acids. CDR3 DNA sequence: TGTGCCAGCAGTTACGGGACAGGGGGCAAAGAAGAGACCCAGTACTTC. This encodes CASSYGTGGKEETQYF.

This clone was seen only a few times. The chain is built from TRBV30 and TRBJ2-1; 13 positions agree with TRBD2. The V gene end was trimmed by 3 bases and the J gene end by 13 bases; junction bases not matched to a gene: 9. This CDR3 has 14 residues. The germline V gene encodes CDR1 GTSNPN and CDR2 SVGIG (reference sequence). The CDR3 loop is CAWSIGTSGVPQFF. The CDR3 bases are TGTGCCTGGAGCATCGGGACTAGCGGGGTACCTCAGTTCTTC.

A remark on this clone: A much larger clone differs from this one at a single base, so this may be a read error. The chain combines TRBV7-9 with TRBJ1-1; D may be TRBD1 (5 bases). The CDR3 is 13 residues long. Germline V gene lookup returns CDR1 SEHNR and CDR2 FQNEAQ (reference sequence). Between the trimmed V and J ends, which lost 5 bases and 0 bases, there was a span of 7 bases. CDR3 DNA: TGTGCCAGCAGCCAGGGTATGAACACTGAAGCTTTCTTT. Translated: CASSQGMNTEAFF.

In its sample, this clone was seen a few times. CDR3 in DNA: TGTGCCAGCACGGGGCCCATGGGCACAGATACGCAGTATTTT. This sequence encodes CASTGPMGTDTQYF. The chain recombines TRBV28 with TRBJ2-3; D possibly uses TRBD1 or TRBD2 (5 bases each). Germline V gene lookup returns CDR1 MDHEN and CDR2 SYDVKM. CDR3 size: 14 residues. V dropped 7 bases and J dropped 1 base, with 12 bases sitting between them.

This clone appeared a few times. The chain carries TRBV30 and TRBJ2-1; 10 bases map to TRBD2. The junction had 5 bases not matched to a gene; V was cut back by 3 bases and J by 9 bases. The CDR3 is made up of 13 amino acids. CDR1 is GTSNPN, CDR2 SVGIG, per germline (reference sequence). The CDR3 region has the DNA TGTGCCTGGAGCCCAGCGGGAGGGGCTGAGCAGTTCTTC. This translates into CAWSPAGGAEQFF.

V is TRBV18 and J is TRBJ2-7; D not resolved. This CDR3 comprises 14 residues. In germline, CDR1 is KGHSH, CDR2 LQKENI. V lost 2 bases and J 6 bases, leaving 14 bases between the germline ends. The CDR3 is CASSPKVDSGEQYF. The CDR3, as DNA: TGTGCCAGCTCACCAAAGGTGGATTCGGGCGAGCAGTACTTC. Full variable domain (outside the CDR3, taken from reference TRBV18 and TRBJ2-7): NAGVMQNPRHLVRRRGQEARLRCSPMKGHSHVYWYRQLPEEGLKFMVYLQKENIIDESGMPKERFSAEFPKEGPSILRIQQVVRGDSAAYFCASSPKVDSGEQYFGPGTRLTVT.

V is TRBV18 and J is TRBJ2-5; 13 nucleotides line up with TRBD2. The CDR3 is 13 amino acids. Trimming took 8 bases from V and 5 from J; bases not matched to a gene: 2. The germline V gene encodes CDR1 KGHSH and CDR2 LQKENI. CDR3 bases: TGTGCCAGCAGGACTAGCGGGGGTGAGACCCAGTACTTC. This encodes CASRTSGGETQYF.

The chain recombines TRBV27 with TRBJ1-2, with D maybe TRBD1 (6 bases). CDR1 and CDR2 (germline): MNHEY, SMNVEV (reference sequence). The CDR3 runs 13 residues. V was clipped by 3 bases and J by 6 bases, with 11 bases between them. This chain's CDR3 is CASSFRGLNGYTF. For the CDR3, the DNA is TGTGCCAGCAGTTTCCGGGGGCTGAATGGCTACACCTTC.

The chain couples TRBV9 to TRBJ2-1, with D perhaps TRBD1 (7 bases). The germline V gene encodes CDR1 SGDLS and CDR2 YYNGEE. The CDR3 has 13 residues. V lost 7 bases, J lost 10 bases, and 18 bases lay in between. CDR3 DNA: TGTGCCAGCGGCCAGAGCAGGGGGGTCGAGCAGTTCTTC. This codes for CASGQSRGVEQFF.

This clone was detected only a few times. V gene TRBV5-4 combines with J gene TRBJ2-7, with D possibly being TRBD2 (6 bases). In germline, CDR1 is SGHNT, CDR2 YYREEE (reference sequence). This CDR3 spans 16 amino acids. Trimming left V 4 bases short and J 1 base short, with 18 bases between. CDR3 protein: CASSQVGGARSYEQYF. The CDR3 DNA follows: TGTGCCAGCAGCCAAGTGGGGGGAGCGCGATCCTACGAGCAGTACTTC.